A single T cell receptor (beta chain) is shown here with its context. Its antigen is as yet unknown. TCRdb keeps only in-frame clones here, not all; method: immunoSEQ multiplex PCR. Among about 29,000 clones listed, roughly nine tenths were seen once. The record originates from a study of T cells in localized non-small cell lung cancer. Whole-study results and caveats: Longer survival (overall) was linked to higher T cell density in blood. The tumor had only one region sequenced, so heterogeneity remains possible.

CDR3 size: 14 residues. V lost 3 bases to trimming and J lost 5 bases, with 12 bases between them. Germline V gene data show CDR1 as MGHRA and CDR2 as YSYEKL. The chain links TRBV4-1 to TRBJ2-3, with D possibly being TRBD2 (6 bases). The receptor was derived from a woman aged 35-75 years with stage I lung adenocarcinoma. The starting material was peripheral blood, obtained before any cancer treatment. The CDR3 DNA is TGCGCCAGCAGCCACCCGGGGGAAGGAGATACGCAGTATTTT. Translated, it gives CASSHPGEGDTQYF.